One sample yielded the 18 T cell receptor beta chains listed below, sequenced in a study of T cell clones after liver transplantation. Sequenced by immunoSEQ multiplex PCR; TCRdb stores in-frame clones only, minus some. The repertoire holds 85,000 to 110,000 clones, with about 80% as singletons. The specimen was CD4+ T cells from blood, collected around 44 months after liver transplant. These receptors were taken from a human patient who received a liver transplant. The T cells may come from the graft donor.

The genes are TRBV29-1 and TRBJ1-1; D gene unclear. V lost 3 bases and J lost 9, with 8 bases in between. There are 10 residues in the CDR3. Germline V gene sequence: CDR1 SQVTM, CDR2 ANQGSEA. CDR3 protein: CSVETYQAFF. In nucleotides, the CDR3 is TGCAGCGTTGAGACCTATCAAGCTTTCTTT. The full variable domain, completed using reference TRBV29-1 and TRBJ1-1, is SAVISQKPSRDICQRGTSLTIQCQVDSQVTMMFWYRQQPGQSLTLIATANQGSEATYESGFVIDKFPISRPNLTFSTLTVSNMSPEDSSIYLCSVETYQAFFGQGTRLTVV.

The J gene is TRBJ2-7, the V gene TRBV6-6; no firm D call. CDR3 size: 10 residues. Trimming left V 8 bases short and J 1 base short, with 3 bases between. CDR1 MNHNY and CDR2 SVGAGI come from the germline V gene (reference sequence). CDR3 region: CASGSYEQYF. DNA for the CDR3: TGTGCCAGCGGGTCCTACGAGCAGTACTTC.

V is TRBV7-9 and J is TRBJ1-3; no firm D call. The CDR3 length is 15 residues. V lost 1 base, J lost 0 bases, and 7 bases lay in between. Germline V gives CDR1 SEHNR, CDR2 FQNEAQ (reference sequence). The CDR3, as DNA: TGTGCCAGCAGCTTAGTCTCAGTCTCTGGAAACACCATATATTTT. Translating gives CASSLVSVSGNTIYF.

V gene TRBV2 combines with J gene TRBJ1-5; possible D gene TRBD1, 5 bases. Trimming stripped 6 bases from V and 1 base from J, with 13 bases between. Germline loops: CDR1 SNHLY, CDR2 FYNNEI. This CDR3 spans 15 amino acids. The CDR3 loop reads CASSSGRGSNQPQHF. CDR3 bases: TGTGCCAGCAGCTCAGGGAGGGGAAGCAATCAGCCCCAGCATTTT. Full variable domain (outside the CDR3, taken from reference TRBV2 and TRBJ1-5): EPEVTQTPSHQVTQMGQEVILRCVPISNHLYFYWYRQILGQKVEFLVSFYNNEISEKSEIFDDQFSVERPDGSNFTLKIRSTKLEDSAMYFCASSSGRGSNQPQHFGDGTRLSIL.

The chain has TRBV29-1 and TRBJ2-7, with 10 positions matching TRBD2. This CDR3 comprises 13 residues. Germline loops: CDR1 SQVTM, CDR2 ANQGSEA. V was clipped by 3 bases and J by 3 bases; unmatched bases: 2. The CDR3 DNA sequence: TGCAGCGTTGAGGCTAGCGGGAGCTACGAGCAGTACTTC. It encodes CSVEASGSYEQYF.

The chain employs TRBV9 and TRBJ2-3; 13 bases are shared with TRBD2. CDR1 and CDR2 (germline): SGDLS, YYNGEE. The CDR3 sequence is 18 residues long. The trim removed 0 bases at V and 6 bases at J, leaving 10 bases unmatched. The CDR3 DNA is TGTGCCAGCAGCGTAGTCCCTACTAGCGGGGGGGCCGGGGATACGCAGTATTTT. Translation gives CASSVVPTSGGAGDTQYF.

This clone was counted a few times. The chain uses TRBV14 and TRBJ1-6; possible D gene TRBD1, 5 bases. Germline CDR1 and CDR2: SGHDN and FVKESK. The germline V and J ends were trimmed by 0 bases and 7 bases, with 10 bases remaining between them. CDR3 length: 15 residues. The CDR3 sequence is CASSQELGLNSPLHF. DNA for the CDR3: TGTGCCAGCAGCCAAGAACTGGGGCTGAATTCACCCCTCCACTTT.

The chain employs TRBV7-8 and TRBJ2-7; D remains ambiguous. The CDR3 consists of 16 residues. Germline loops: CDR1 SGHVS, CDR2 FQNEAQ. Deletions cut 6 bases from V and 0 bases from J, with 18 bases between. CDR3 amino acids: CASSPRSGRTSYEQYF. CDR3 nucleotide sequence: TGTGCCAGCAGTCCCCGGTCCGGGCGAACCTCCTACGAGCAGTACTTC.

Only one count was recorded for this clone. CDR3 in amino acids: CASSFRSRNTIYF. CDR3 coding DNA: TGTGCCAGCAGCTTTAGGAGTCGAAACACCATATATTTT. The gene calls are TRBV5-8 and TRBJ1-3; no clear D gene. Between the trimmed V and J ends, which lost 2 bases and 5 bases, there was a span of 8 bases. CDR3 size: 13 residues. Germline CDR1 is SGHTS and CDR2 is YDEGEE.

This rearrangement joins TRBV5-1 to TRBJ2-7; 11 bases align to TRBD1. With 4 bases clipped from V and 0 bases from J, the junction kept 6 bases outside the gene matches. Germline lookup yields CDR1 SGHRS and CDR2 YFSETQ. The CDR3 sequence is 16 residues long. Written as DNA, the CDR3 is TGCGCCAGCAGCACGGGACAGGGGGTTATCTCCTACGAGCAGTACTTC. It specifies CASSTGQGVISYEQYF.

This chain uses TRBV7-9 with TRBJ2-1; TRBD1 or TRBD2 may be the D gene (6 bases each). The CDR3 contains 15 residues. V lost 5 bases to trimming and J lost 3 bases, with 14 bases between them. Germline loops: CDR1 SEHNR, CDR2 FQNEAQ (reference sequence). DNA of the CDR3: TGTGCCAGCAGCCCCCCGGGGGCCGGCTACAATGAGCAGTTCTTC. This gives the protein CASSPPGAGYNEQFF. Together with reference TRBV7-9 and TRBJ2-1, the CDR3 gives the full variable domain: DTGVSQNPRHKITKRGQNVTFRCDPISEHNRLYWYRQTLGQGPEFLTYFQNEAQLEKSRLLSDRFSAERPKGSFSTLEIQRTEQGDSAMYLCASSPPGAGYNEQFFGPGTRLTVL.

The chain has TRBV5-1 and TRBJ1-1, with D unresolved. Per the germline V gene, CDR1 is SGHRS and CDR2 is YFSETQ. Trimming cost V 0 bases and J 7 bases, with 7 bases left between them. This CDR3 has 12 residues. The CDR3 DNA sequence: TGCGCCAGCAGCTTGGACAGAGATGAAGCTTTCTTT. It yields the protein CASSLDRDEAFF.

The J gene is TRBJ1-5, the V gene TRBV30; 7 bases line up with TRBD1. The CDR3 contains 15 residues. V shed 4 bases and J 2 bases; nucleotides not matched to a gene: 8. Germline V gene sequence: CDR1 GTSNPN, CDR2 SVGIG (reference sequence). This chain's CDR3 is CAWTPTGSRNQPQHF. DNA for the CDR3: TGTGCCTGGACCCCGACAGGGTCTCGCAATCAGCCCCAGCATTTT.

The rearrangement joins TRBV5-1 to TRBJ1-1; possible D gene TRBD1, 6 bases. The CDR3 loop spans 13 amino acids. Trimming pared 7 bases from V and 1 base from J, leaving 11 bases between. The germline gives CDR1 SGHRS, CDR2 YFSETQ. CDR3 sequence reads: CASRRGGNTEAFF. CDR3 sequence (DNA): TGCGCCAGCCGTAGAGGGGGGAACACTGAAGCTTTCTTT.

The chain recombines TRBV5-1 with TRBJ1-2; no clear D gene. Trimming shortened V by 4 bases and J by 4 bases, and 11 bases separated the two germline ends. Looked up from germline, CDR1 is SGHRS and CDR2 is YFSETQ. This CDR3 spans 13 amino acids. CDR3 loop: CASSPAGVYGYTF. In DNA form, the CDR3 reads TGCGCCAGCAGCCCCGCCGGGGTCTATGGCTACACCTTC.

This chain connects TRBV9 to TRBJ2-5; 8 positions agree with TRBD2. Trimming at V came to 3 bases and at J to 1 base, leaving 2 bases not matched to a gene. The CDR3 consists of 14 residues. Germline V lookup: CDR1 SGDLS, CDR2 YYNGEE. This chain's CDR3 is CASSGGGTQETQYF. As DNA, the CDR3 is TGTGCCAGCAGCGGCGGGGGGACCCAAGAGACCCAGTACTTC.

The rearrangement links TRBV27 to TRBJ1-5; 8 positions match TRBD1. Looked up from germline, CDR1 is MNHEY and CDR2 is SMNVEV (reference sequence). The V gene end was trimmed by 4 bases and the J gene end by 5 bases; junction bases not matched to a gene: 7. There are 15 residues in the CDR3. CDR3 DNA sequence: TGTGCCAGCAGTTCGAGGACAGGGAGGGATCAGCCCCAGCATTTT. Protein product: CASSSRTGRDQPQHF.

V gene TRBV19 combines with J gene TRBJ2-7; 9 nucleotides match TRBD2. Trimming at V came to 9 bases and at J to 6 bases, leaving 18 bases not matched to a gene. From germline, CDR1 is LNHDA and CDR2 SQIVND (reference sequence). CDR3 length: 16 amino acids. CDR3 DNA: TGTGCCAGCACACCCGCCCTAGGCGGGAGGGTCCGCGAGCAGTACTTC. It translates to CASTPALGGRVREQYF.